This T cell receptor beta chain was identified in a study of shared clonotypes between healthy human individuals. As for the study in general: Per donor, three plates held CD4 naive cells, three held CD4 memory, two held CD8 naive and one held CD8 memory. Points from the study as a whole: Memory subsets generally showed smaller estimated richness than naive subsets did.

Germline values: CDR1 MNHEY, CDR2 SMNVEV (reference sequence). This CDR3 region has 13 residues. V was trimmed by 4 bases and J by 4 bases, leaving 10 bases between them. Template for every sorted-subset replicate PCR totaled approximately 0.2 ug DNA, tens of thousands of T cell genomes. Clones were read by immunoSEQ multiplex PCR, and TCRdb kept only the in-frame ones, dropping some. The profile shows roughly 1.5 million clones, nearly 99% of them singletons. This clone occurred once. Its matching antigen is unknown. Sequencing was carried out using naive CD4+ T cells sorted from blood. Subset in this sample: CD45RA+ positively selected. This sequence was found in a man in his thirties or forties in good health. The V gene is TRBV27, the J gene TRBJ1-2; D uncertain. CDR3 coding DNA: TGTGCCAGCAGTTCCTTAGGCAGCTATGGCTACACCTTC. It encodes CASSSLGSYGYTF.